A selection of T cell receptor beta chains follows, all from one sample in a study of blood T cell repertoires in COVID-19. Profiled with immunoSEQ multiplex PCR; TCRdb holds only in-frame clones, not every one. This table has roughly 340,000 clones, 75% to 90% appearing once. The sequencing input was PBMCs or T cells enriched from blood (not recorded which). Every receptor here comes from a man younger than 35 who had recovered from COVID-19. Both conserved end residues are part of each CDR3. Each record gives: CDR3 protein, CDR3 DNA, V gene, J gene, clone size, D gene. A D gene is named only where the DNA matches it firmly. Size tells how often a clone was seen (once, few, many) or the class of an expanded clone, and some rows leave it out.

CDR3 protein: CASSPVILTGRESGTEAFF
CDR3 DNA: TGTGCCAGCTCACCGGTAATTTTGACAGGTCGTGAGTCGGGCACTGAAGCTTTCTTT
V gene: TRBV18
J gene: TRBJ1-1
clone size: .
D gene: .

CDR3 protein: CASSLIRDLYGYTF
CDR3 DNA: TGTGCCAGCAGCTTAATTCGGGATCTCTATGGCTACACCTTC
V gene: TRBV7-8
J gene: TRBJ1-2
clone size: .
D gene: .

CDR3 protein: CASSPPGQPTGELFF
CDR3 DNA: TGTGCCAGCTCACCACCGGGACAGCCCACCGGGGAGCTGTTTTTT
V gene: TRBV18
J gene: TRBJ2-2
clone size: .
D gene: TRBD1

CDR3 protein: CASSSPPPESSYNEQFF
CDR3 DNA: TGTGCCAGCAGCTCCCCCCCGCCCGAGAGCTCCTACAATGAGCAGTTCTTC
V gene: TRBV5-6
J gene: TRBJ2-1
clone size: .
D gene: .

CDR3 protein: CASSSGLAGGSSYNEQFF
CDR3 DNA: TGTGCCAGCAGCTCGGGACTAGCGGGGGGAAGCTCCTACAATGAGCAGTTCTTC
V gene: TRBV5-5
J gene: TRBJ2-1
clone size: .
D gene: TRBD2

CDR3 protein: CAQAHRDSSYNSPLHF
CDR3 DNA: TGTGCCCAAGCCCACCGGGACAGCTCTTATAATTCACCCCTCCACTTT
V gene: TRBV7-2
J gene: TRBJ1-6
clone size: .
D gene: TRBD1

CDR3 protein: CASSFPSTETQYF
CDR3 DNA: TGTGCCAGCAGTTTTCCTAGTACAGAGACCCAGTACTTC
V gene: TRBV28
J gene: TRBJ2-5
clone size: .
D gene: .

CDR3 protein: CAWRKGSSYNSPLHF
CDR3 DNA: TGTGCCTGGAGGAAAGGGAGCTCCTATAATTCACCCCTCCACTTT
V gene: TRBV30
J gene: TRBJ1-6
clone size: .
D gene: .

CDR3 protein: CAWSKVDRNSPLHF
CDR3 DNA: TGTGCCTGGAGTAAGGTTGACAGAAATTCACCCCTCCACTTT
V gene: TRBV30
J gene: TRBJ1-6
clone size: .
D gene: .

CDR3 protein: CASSLPGTSSYPGELFF
CDR3 DNA: TGTGCCAGCAGCTTACCTGGGACATCCTCCTATCCCGGGGAGCTGTTTTTT
V gene: TRBV5-4
J gene: TRBJ2-2
clone size: .
D gene: .

CDR3 protein: CASSIRGRVSGSPLHF
CDR3 DNA: TGTGCCAGCAGCATTAGGGGGCGGGTCTCGGGTTCACCCCTCCACTTT
V gene: TRBV7-2
J gene: TRBJ1-6
clone size: .
D gene: TRBD1

CDR3 protein: CASSLNRGRGGYTF
CDR3 DNA: TGTGCCAGCAGTTTGAACAGGGGGCGAGGTGGCTACACCTTC
V gene: TRBV27
J gene: TRBJ1-2
clone size: few
D gene: TRBD1

CDR3 protein: CASRDSLNYGYTF
CDR3 DNA: TGTGCCAGCAGGGACAGCCTTAACTATGGCTACACCTTC
V gene: TRBV6-5
J gene: TRBJ1-2
clone size: .
D gene: .

CDR3 protein: CASSVHRGQGYGYTF
CDR3 DNA: TGTGCCAGCAGTGTACATAGGGGACAGGGCTATGGCTACACCTTC
V gene: TRBV28
J gene: TRBJ1-2
clone size: .
D gene: TRBD1

CDR3 protein: CASSWGYGRPGGEQYF
CDR3 DNA: TGCGCCAGCAGCTGGGGTTACGGCAGGCCCGGGGGTGAGCAGTACTTC
V gene: TRBV5-1
J gene: TRBJ2-7
clone size: once
D gene: .

CDR3 protein: CAWSVYRENQPQHF
CDR3 DNA: TGTGCCTGGAGTGTATACAGGGAAAATCAGCCCCAGCATTTT
V gene: TRBV30
J gene: TRBJ1-5
clone size: .
D gene: .

CDR3 protein: CASSLQAGGPSNEQFF
CDR3 DNA: TGTGCCAGCAGCTTACAAGCGGGAGGGCCAAGCAATGAGCAGTTCTTC
V gene: TRBV7-2
J gene: TRBJ2-1
clone size: .
D gene: TRBD2

CDR3 protein: CASSQRTGGNHGYTF
CDR3 DNA: TGTGCCAGCAGCCAAAGGACAGGGGGCAATCATGGCTACACCTTC
V gene: TRBV5-5
J gene: TRBJ1-2
clone size: once
D gene: TRBD1

CDR3 protein: CASSYGQGARTEAFF
CDR3 DNA: TGTGCCAGCAGTTATGGACAGGGGGCGCGAACTGAAGCTTTCTTT
V gene: TRBV6-2/TRBV6-3
J gene: TRBJ1-1
clone size: .
D gene: TRBD1

CDR3 protein: CASGSLTASGNYEQYF
CDR3 DNA: TGTGCCAGTGGGAGTCTCACCGCTAGCGGAAATTACGAGCAGTACTTC
V gene: TRBV19
J gene: TRBJ2-7
clone size: .
D gene: TRBD2

CDR3 protein: CASSRRQGTREQPQHF
CDR3 DNA: TGTGCCAGTAGCCGCCGACAGGGGACGAGGGAACAGCCCCAGCATTTT
V gene: TRBV19
J gene: TRBJ1-5
clone size: .
D gene: TRBD1

CDR3 protein: CASSQGGGGISDEQFF
CDR3 DNA: TGCGCCAGCAGCCAGGGGGGCGGGGGGATAAGTGATGAGCAGTTCTTC
V gene: TRBV4-1
J gene: TRBJ2-1
clone size: .
D gene: TRBD2

CDR3 protein: CATSRVLGLTADTGELFF
CDR3 DNA: TGTGCCACCAGCAGAGTTTTGGGACTCACCGCCGACACCGGGGAGCTGTTTTTT
V gene: TRBV15
J gene: TRBJ2-2
clone size: .
D gene: .

CDR3 protein: CATSDPTRGYGYTF
CDR3 DNA: TGTGCCACCAGTGATCCGACTAGGGGCTATGGCTACACCTTC
V gene: TRBV24-1
J gene: TRBJ1-2
clone size: once
D gene: .

CDR3 protein: CASSLGDREAEAFF
CDR3 DNA: TGTGCCAGCAGTCTAGGGGACAGAGAAGCTGAAGCTTTCTTT
V gene: TRBV6-5
J gene: TRBJ1-1
clone size: .
D gene: TRBD1

CDR3 protein: CASSYSGTGISNEQFF
CDR3 DNA: TGTGCCAGCAGTTACTCGGGGACAGGGATTAGCAATGAGCAGTTCTTC
V gene: TRBV6-5
J gene: TRBJ2-1
clone size: once
D gene: TRBD1

CDR3 protein: CSARQQGSQHF
CDR3 DNA: TGCAGTGCTAGACAACAGGGGTCCCAGCATTTT
V gene: TRBV20-1
J gene: TRBJ1-5
clone size: once
D gene: TRBD1

CDR3 protein: CASSPPAPFLAGGKETQYF
CDR3 DNA: TGTGCCAGCAGCCCCCCCGCCCCCTTTCTAGCGGGGGGAAAAGAGACCCAGTACTTC
V gene: TRBV3-1/TRBV3-2
J gene: TRBJ2-5
clone size: .
D gene: TRBD2

CDR3 protein: CASSLDLGHQETQYF
CDR3 DNA: TGTGCCAGCAGCTTAGATCTGGGCCACCAAGAGACCCAGTACTTC
V gene: TRBV11-2
J gene: TRBJ2-5
clone size: .
D gene: .

CDR3 protein: CASSFLAGGPRNEQFF
CDR3 DNA: TGTGCCAGCAGCTTCCTAGCGGGAGGGCCGCGGAATGAGCAGTTCTTC
V gene: TRBV5-4
J gene: TRBJ2-1
clone size: .
D gene: TRBD2

CDR3 protein: CASSLVAGEFYNEQFF
CDR3 DNA: TGCGCCAGCAGCTTAGTAGCGGGAGAATTCTACAATGAGCAGTTCTTC
V gene: TRBV5-1
J gene: TRBJ2-1
clone size: few
D gene: TRBD2

CDR3 protein: CATSAVDTEAFF
CDR3 DNA: TGTGCCACCAGTGCCGTCGACACTGAAGCTTTCTTT
V gene: TRBV24-1
J gene: TRBJ1-1
clone size: .
D gene: .

CDR3 protein: CASSKDGGHPYGNTIYF
CDR3 DNA: TGTGCCAGCAGCAAAGATGGGGGACACCCTTATGGAAACACCATATATTTT
V gene: TRBV21-1
J gene: TRBJ1-3
clone size: .
D gene: .

CDR3 protein: CASSPDLMGYEQYF
CDR3 DNA: TGCGCCAGCAGCCCGGACTTAATGGGCTACGAGCAGTACTTC
V gene: TRBV4-1
J gene: TRBJ2-7
clone size: .
D gene: .

CDR3 protein: CAWSVGTSIADTQYF
CDR3 DNA: TGTGCCTGGAGTGTAGGGACTAGCATAGCAGATACGCAGTATTTT
V gene: TRBV30
J gene: TRBJ2-3
clone size: .
D gene: TRBD2

CDR3 protein: CASSSSGGYNEQFF
CDR3 DNA: TGCGCCAGCAGCTCTAGCGGGGGATACAATGAGCAGTTCTTC
V gene: TRBV5-1
J gene: TRBJ2-1
clone size: once
D gene: TRBD2

CDR3 protein: CANLAGQHTPSGANVLTF
CDR3 DNA: TGTGCCAACCTAGCGGGACAACATACGCCCTCTGGGGCCAACGTCCTGACTTTC
V gene: TRBV28
J gene: TRBJ2-6
clone size: .
D gene: TRBD2

CDR3 protein: CASSPQGASNQPQHF
CDR3 DNA: TGTGCCAGCTCACCCCAGGGGGCGAGCAATCAGCCCCAGCATTTT
V gene: TRBV18
J gene: TRBJ1-5
clone size: .
D gene: TRBD1

CDR3 protein: CASSRRGNLSNQPQHF
CDR3 DNA: TGTGCCAGTAGTAGGCGGGGGAATTTAAGCAATCAGCCCCAGCATTTT
V gene: TRBV19
J gene: TRBJ1-5
clone size: .
D gene: .

CDR3 protein: CASRKRNKQGRHGYTF
CDR3 DNA: TGTGCCAGCAGAAAACGAAACAAACAGGGTAGGCATGGCTACACCTTC
V gene: TRBV27
J gene: TRBJ1-2
clone size: .
D gene: .

CDR3 protein: CASSEGGTEAFF
CDR3 DNA: TGTGCCAGCAGTGAGGGGGGAACTGAAGCTTTCTTT
V gene: TRBV2
J gene: TRBJ1-1
clone size: .
D gene: .

CDR3 protein: CASSPAGQGGDEQFF
CDR3 DNA: TGTGCCAGCAGTCCGGCCGGACAGGGGGGGGATGAGCAGTTCTTC
V gene: TRBV6-4
J gene: TRBJ2-1
clone size: many
D gene: TRBD1

CDR3 protein: CSVVPTPGTGNSAEAFF
CDR3 DNA: TGCAGCGTTGTGCCCACCCCCGGGACAGGAAATAGCGCTGAAGCTTTCTTT
V gene: TRBV29-1
J gene: TRBJ1-1
clone size: once
D gene: TRBD1

CDR3 protein: CASSLDGGGPSGTQYF
CDR3 DNA: TGTGCCAGCAGCTTAGACGGCGGGGGGCCCTCGGGTACGCAGTATTTT
V gene: TRBV7-6
J gene: TRBJ2-3
clone size: .
D gene: TRBD2

CDR3 protein: CASRTGPQGYTF
CDR3 DNA: TGTGCCAGTAGAACAGGGCCACAAGGCTACACCTTC
V gene: TRBV19
J gene: TRBJ1-2
clone size: .
D gene: .

CDR3 protein: CASSEASGGYNEQFF
CDR3 DNA: TGTGCCAGCAGTGAGGCTAGCGGGGGGTACAATGAGCAGTTCTTC
V gene: TRBV6-1
J gene: TRBJ2-1
clone size: .
D gene: TRBD2

CDR3 protein: CASTDHAVRDEQYF
CDR3 DNA: TGTGCCAGCACCGATCACGCGGTCAGGGACGAGCAGTACTTC
V gene: TRBV28
J gene: TRBJ2-7
clone size: .
D gene: .

CDR3 protein: CASSQGSGMGYEKLFF
CDR3 DNA: TGTGCCAGCAGCCAAGGGTCCGGGATGGGGTATGAAAAACTGTTTTTT
V gene: TRBV3-1/TRBV3-2
J gene: TRBJ1-4
clone size: .
D gene: .

CDR3 protein: CASSPGSSGYTDTQYF
CDR3 DNA: TGTGCCAGCAGCCCGGGTAGTAGCGGTTACACAGATACGCAGTATTTT
V gene: TRBV5-5
J gene: TRBJ2-3
clone size: .
D gene: .

CDR3 protein: CASSSGGSNQPQHF
CDR3 DNA: TGTGCCAGCAGTTCAGGGGGTAGCAATCAGCCCCAGCATTTT
V gene: TRBV28
J gene: TRBJ1-5
clone size: .
D gene: TRBD1

CDR3 protein: CASSMGQAWEPQHF
CDR3 DNA: TGTGCCAGTAGTATGGGGCAGGCTTGGGAGCCCCAGCATTTT
V gene: TRBV19
J gene: TRBJ1-5
clone size: .
D gene: .

CDR3 protein: CAWSSTGTYEQYF
CDR3 DNA: TGTGCCTGGAGTAGTACAGGGACCTACGAGCAGTACTTC
V gene: TRBV30
J gene: TRBJ2-7
clone size: .
D gene: .

CDR3 protein: CASRRGREEGGYTF
CDR3 DNA: TGTGCCAGCAGGAGGGGCAGGGAGGAGGGTGGCTACACCTTC
V gene: TRBV2
J gene: TRBJ1-2
clone size: .
D gene: .

CDR3 protein: CASSLTRQGGTEAFF
CDR3 DNA: TGTGCCAGCAGTCTAACCCGCCAGGGAGGCACTGAAGCTTTCTTT
V gene: TRBV6-5
J gene: TRBJ1-1
clone size: .
D gene: .

CDR3 protein: CASSVVGQGLDTQYF
CDR3 DNA: TGTGCCAGCAGCGTAGTGGGACAGGGGTTAGATACGCAGTATTTT
V gene: TRBV9
J gene: TRBJ2-3
clone size: .
D gene: TRBD1